A selection of T cell receptor beta chains follows, all from one sample in a study of beta chain features in type 1 diabetes. Data came from immunoSEQ multiplex PCR; TCRdb stores just in-frame clones and leaves some out. The sample consists of more than 300,000 clones, roughly 15% of them appearing once. Sequencing was performed on naive CD4+ T cells from blood. These receptors were obtained from a woman between 18 and 29 years old in good health. The CDR3 runs from the conserved cysteine through the conserved F or W. Fields, in order: V gene, clone size, J gene, D gene, CDR3 DNA, CDR3 protein. A D gene is named only where the DNA matches it firmly. Clone size is given for some rows only: seen once, a few or many times, or a class if the clone is expanded.

TRBV5-8	-	TRBJ2-5	TRBD2	TGTGCCAGCAGCCTAGGACTAGCGGGAGTAGGAGACCAAGAGACCCAGTACTTC	CASSLGLAGVGDQETQYF
TRBV15	few	TRBJ2-7	-	TGTGCCACCAGCACTGACTCGGGTACCTACGAGCAGTACTTC	CATSTDSGTYEQYF
TRBV6-5	few	TRBJ1-2	-	TGTGCCAGCAGTTACTTCGGGGAAAGGGGCTACACCTTC	CASSYFGERGYTF
TRBV6-5	-	TRBJ2-7	TRBD2	TGTGCCAGCAGTTACCAACTAGCGGAAGCCTACGAGCAGTACTTC	CASSYQLAEAYEQYF
TRBV15	few	TRBJ2-5	-	TGTGCCACCAGCAGAGATCGGGAGACCCAGTACTTC	CATSRDRETQYF
TRBV15	few	TRBJ1-5	-	TGTGCCACCAGCGGTGGGGGGAATAGCAATCAGCCCCAGCATTTT	CATSGGGNSNQPQHF
TRBV14	-	TRBJ2-5	TRBD1	TGTGCCAGCAGCCGTACAGGGGGCGGTAGAAAGACCCAGTACTTC	CASSRTGGGRKTQYF
TRBV18	-	TRBJ2-7	-	TGTGCCAGCTCACCACTAGGTGGGGAAGGGGACGAGCAGTACTTC	CASSPLGGEGDEQYF
TRBV2	-	TRBJ1-1	-	TGTGCCGAAGGAGGGTTGAACACTGAAGCTTTCTTT	CAEGGLNTEAFF
TRBV5-1	-	TRBJ2-3	TRBD2	TGCGCCAGCAGCCTGCTTCTAGCGGGAAAGGCAGATACGCAGTATTTT	CASSLLLAGKADTQYF
TRBV4-3	few	TRBJ2-2	-	TGCGCCAGCAGGAGGGTATCGGGGGCCGGGGAGCTGTTTTTT	CASRRVSGAGELFF
TRBV9	few	TRBJ2-1	TRBD2	TGTGCCAGCAGCGTAGCCCTAGCGGGAGTTTGGAATGAGCAGTTCTTC	CASSVALAGVWNEQFF
TRBV27	few	TRBJ2-7	TRBD2	TGTGCCAGCAGAAACAGCGGGAGGGCCCTTTACTCCTACGAGCAGTACTTC	CASRNSGRALYSYEQYF
TRBV6-6	-	TRBJ2-1	-	TGTGCCAGCATCCGCGGAGGATACAATGAGCAGTTCTTC	CASIRGGYNEQFF
TRBV25-1	few	TRBJ2-3	-	TGTGCCAGCAGTTCCGGGATTGGGTACAAGAGTACAGATACGCAGTATTTT	CASSSGIGYKSTDTQYF
TRBV19	few	TRBJ2-1	TRBD2	TGTGCCAGTAGTACCAGGACTAGCGGGAGGCGGAATGAGCAGTTCTTC	CASSTRTSGRRNEQFF
TRBV30	-	TRBJ2-7	TRBD2	TGTGCCTGGAGTGTAGGACTAGCGGGATCCTACGAGCAGTACTTC	CAWSVGLAGSYEQYF